Below, 21 T cell receptor beta chains from the same sample are listed, as sequenced in a study of blood T cell repertoires in COVID-19. Assay: immunoSEQ multiplex PCR; the TCRdb copy retains only in-frame clones and omits some. The sample yields about 360,000 clones, less than 90% seen once. Sequencing was performed on peripheral blood. These receptors all stem from an older woman with COVID-19, enrolled during active disease.

This clone has just one count. The V and J genes are TRBV19 and TRBJ1-2; tentatively, D is TRBD1 (5 bases). V was shortened by 6 bases and J by 8 bases, with 16 bases between the two germline ends. The CDR3 length is 13 residues. The germline CDR1 and CDR2 sequences are LNHDA and SQIVND (reference sequence). The CDR3 loop reads CASRFGGARGYTF. DNA for the CDR3: TGTGCCAGTAGATTCGGTGGGGCACGAGGCTACACCTTC.

On this clone itself: This CDR3 is also generated by other DNA sequences in the sample. This chain joins TRBV6-5 and TRBJ2-2; D unclear. The CDR3 covers 13 residues. V lost 0 bases, J lost 5 bases, and 4 bases lay in between. CDR1 and CDR2 from the germline V gene are MNHEY and SVGAGI. The CDR3, as DNA: TGTGCCAGCAGTTACTCTCGGACCGGGGAGCTGTTTTTT. Its translation: CASSYSRTGELFF.

The chain joins TRBV2 to TRBJ2-7; 14 bases map to TRBD2. CDR3 length: 15 amino acids. The J segment lost 5 bases and the V segment lost 6 bases, leaving 6 bases of the junction unmatched. CDR1 and CDR2 from the germline V gene are SNHLY and FYNNEI. CDR3 amino acids: CASSRLAGGWNEQYF. CDR3 nucleotides: TGTGCCAGCAGCCGACTAGCGGGGGGGTGGAACGAGCAGTACTTC. Based on the CDR3 plus reference TRBV2 and TRBJ2-7, the full variable domain is EPEVTQTPSHQVTQMGQEVILRCVPISNHLYFYWYRQILGQKVEFLVSFYNNEISEKSEIFDDQFSVERPDGSNFTLKIRSTKLEDSAMYFCASSRLAGGWNEQYFGPGTRLTVT.

V usage is TRBV5-4 and J usage is TRBJ2-3; 9 positions match TRBD1. The CDR3 sequence is 14 residues long. CDR1 SGHNT and CDR2 YYREEE come from the germline V gene (reference sequence). V trimming: 5 bases; J trimming: 3 bases; junction bases outside the gene matches: 4. The CDR3 here is CASRPDRGTDTQYF. DNA of the CDR3: TGTGCCAGCAGACCTGACAGGGGGACAGATACGCAGTATTTT. Based on the CDR3 plus reference TRBV5-4 and TRBJ2-3, the full variable domain is ETGVTQSPTHLIKTRGQQVTLRCSSQSGHNTVSWYQQALGQGPQFIFQYYREEENGRGNFPPRFSGLQFPNYSSELNVNALELDDSALYLCASRPDRGTDTQYFGPGTRLTVL.

The rearrangement uses TRBV23-1 and TRBJ2-3; 14 nucleotides agree with TRBD2. TRBV23-1 is treated as an ORF (open reading frame) with a function not yet certain. CDR3 size: 19 residues. Trimming at V came to 6 bases and at J to 0 bases, leaving 11 bases not matched to a gene. The CDR3 DNA reads TGCGCCAGCAGCCCGGGACTAGCGGGGGAGAGTGCTAGCACAGATACGCAGTATTTT. As protein: CASSPGLAGESASTDTQYF.

The chain has TRBV7-3 and TRBJ2-2; the match to TRBD2 covers 7 bases. The V gene's germline CDR1 is SGHTA and CDR2 FQGTGA. CDR3 size: 16 residues. The V gene end was trimmed by 6 bases and the J gene end by 5 bases; junction bases not matched to a gene: 12. The CDR3 protein is CASRPGASGVTGELFF. For the CDR3, the DNA is TGTGCCAGCAGACCCGGGGCTAGCGGTGTTACCGGGGAGCTGTTTTTT.

This clone was recorded a few times. The V call is TRBV4-2, the J call TRBJ2-7; 7 bases map to TRBD1. V trimming: 4 bases; J trimming: 0 bases; junction bases outside the gene matches: 9. Germline V CDR1 and CDR2: LGHNA, YNFKEQ. The CDR3 length is 16 residues. CDR3 in amino acids: CASSREGAGYSYEQYF. The CDR3 bases are TGTGCCAGCAGCCGAGAGGGGGCAGGTTACTCCTACGAGCAGTACTTC.

Only one count was recorded for this clone. V is TRBV30 and J is TRBJ1-2, with 10 bases identical to TRBD1. This CDR3 has 14 residues. Germline V lookup: CDR1 GTSNPN, CDR2 SVGIG (reference sequence). Trimming took 3 bases from V and 4 from J; bases not matched to a gene: 5. CDR3 protein: CAWRRTGGSYGYTF. CDR3 DNA: TGTGCCTGGAGGCGGACAGGGGGAAGCTATGGCTACACCTTC.

V usage is TRBV30 and J usage is TRBJ1-1; D is possibly TRBD1 (5 bases). This CDR3 spans 11 amino acids. V lost 3 bases to trimming and J lost 10 bases, with 12 bases between them. Germline CDR1 and CDR2: GTSNPN and SVGIG (reference sequence). The CDR3 is CAWSIRARAFF. CDR3 DNA sequence: TGTGCCTGGAGCATCAGGGCGCGAGCTTTCTTT.

The chain uses TRBV6-2 or TRBV6-3 and TRBJ1-4; 7 bases match TRBD1. The junction had 6 bases not matched to a gene; V was cut back by 0 bases and J by 14 bases. The CDR3 loop spans 13 amino acids. The germline CDR1 and CDR2 sequences are MNHEY and SVGEGT. The CDR3: CASSYSFHRGLFF. The DNA for the CDR3 is TGTGCCAGCAGTTACTCTTTTCACAGGGGTCTGTTTTTT.

The chain joins TRBV5-6 to TRBJ2-1; TRBD2 aligns across 7 bases. The CDR3 sequence is 14 residues long. CDR1 is SGHDT and CDR2 is YYEEEE in the germline V gene. J gave up 3 bases and V 2 bases, and 2 bases lay outside the gene matches. Written as DNA, the CDR3 is TGTGCCAGCAGCTTAAGCGGGGTCTACAATGAGCAGTTCTTC. The encoded protein is CASSLSGVYNEQFF.

This clone showed up just once. The V and J genes are TRBV5-4 and TRBJ2-3; 8 bases line up with TRBD1. The CDR3 is 14 amino acids. Germline-derived CDR1 and CDR2 are SGHNT and YYREEE (reference sequence). V shed 4 bases and J 1 base; nucleotides not matched to a gene: 2. In DNA form, the CDR3 reads TGTGCCAGCAGCGCGGGACAGGGCACAGATACGCAGTATTTT. Protein: CASSAGQGTDTQYF.

The gene calls are TRBV20-1 and TRBJ1-2; unclear D gene. This CDR3 has 11 residues. The germline V gene encodes CDR1 DFQATT and CDR2 SNEGSKA (reference sequence). The V end lost 6 bases, the J end lost 6 bases, and 11 bases lay between the germline ends. For the CDR3, the DNA is TGCAGTGCCACACGGGTCAATGGCTACACCTTC. Encoded protein: CSATRVNGYTF.

V gene TRBV2 combines with J gene TRBJ1-1; D unresolved. This CDR3 comprises 11 residues. Trimming removed 8 bases from V and 1 base from J, with 5 bases in between. Germline V gives CDR1 SNHLY, CDR2 FYNNEI. The DNA for the CDR3 is TGTGCCAGCGTACAGAACACTGAAGCTTTCTTT. Its protein is CASVQNTEAFF.

The gene calls are TRBV5-1 and TRBJ2-3; 10 bases line up with TRBD1. With V trimmed by 3 bases and J by 1 base, 2 bases remained unmatched. The CDR3 has 15 amino acids. CDR1 and CDR2 from the germline V gene are SGHRS and YFSETQ. The CDR3 DNA reads as TGCGCCAGCAGCTGGGGGACAGGGGGCACAGATACGCAGTATTTT. Amino acids: CASSWGTGGTDTQYF.

This chain links TRBV5-1 with TRBJ1-2, with 7 bases that match TRBD1. The CDR3 covers 16 residues. CDR1 is SGHRS, CDR2 YFSETQ, per germline. The V segment lost 1 base and the J segment 8 bases; nucleotides outside the gene matches: 14. CDR3 protein: CASSLTGAPGYEGYTF. CDR3 in DNA: TGCGCCAGCAGCTTGACAGGGGCGCCAGGATATGAGGGCTACACCTTC.

V and J are TRBV19 and TRBJ2-3; possible D gene TRBD2, 6 bases. The CDR3 extends over 13 amino acids. The germline V gene has CDR1 LNHDA and CDR2 SQIVND (reference sequence). Trimming shortened V by 7 bases and J by 6 bases, and 14 bases separated the two germline ends. The CDR3: CASNDGRIDTQYF. DNA of the CDR3: TGTGCCAGTAATGATGGGAGGATCGATACGCAGTATTTT.

This chain uses TRBV4-3 with TRBJ1-1, with no clear D. The germline CDR1 and CDR2 sequences are LGHNA and YSLEER. The CDR3 is 13 residues long. Trimming removed 4 bases at V and 0 bases at J, with 6 bases between. For the CDR3, the DNA is TGCGCCAGCAGCCGTACACTGAACACTGAAGCTTTCTTT. Its translation is CASSRTLNTEAFF.

The genes are TRBV30 and TRBJ1-1, with 7 bases that match TRBD1. Unmatched junction bases numbered 6, after V lost 5 bases and J lost 3 bases. The CDR3 totals 13 residues. Per germline, CDR1 GTSNPN and CDR2 SVGIG (reference sequence). CDR3 DNA: TGTGCCTGGTCAGGGGGTGAGTACACTGAAGCTTTCTTT. Its protein is CAWSGGEYTEAFF.

The chain combines TRBV11-2 with TRBJ1-2; perhaps TRBD1 as D (6 bases). The CDR3 sequence is 12 residues long. Germline CDR1 is SGHAT and CDR2 is FQNNGV. The V gene lost 6 bases and the J gene lost 8 bases, with 13 bases spanning the gap. CDR3 protein: CASSSNREGYTF. The CDR3 DNA is TGTGCCAGCAGTTCAAACAGGGAGGGCTACACCTTC.

The V gene is TRBV11-3, the J gene TRBJ2-7; maybe TRBD2 (6 bases). V lost 7 bases, J lost 6 bases, and 19 bases lay in between. CDR3 length: 14 residues. Per germline, CDR1 SGHNT and CDR2 YENEEA. The CDR3 DNA is TGTGCCAGCAAATTGACTAGGCGTCTAGGCGAGCAGTACTTC. Translation: CASKLTRRLGEQYF.